This T cell receptor (beta chain) was observed in a study of T cell responses to AZD1222 COVID-19 vaccine. Study-wide background: Combined were second doses at about 4 or about 12 weeks.

Study results and caveats: At study baseline, merely six AZD1222 recipients were seropositive. Elevations in Spike-specific TCR breadth and depth followed administration of two AZD1222 doses.

Clones were read by immunoSEQ multiplex PCR, and TCRdb kept only the in-frame ones, dropping some. The data contain some 120,000 clones, approximately 86% of them seen just once; the ten biggest clones take up about 1.5%. Concerning this clone: Its antigen is unidentified.

Trimming removed 6 bases at V and 6 bases at J, with 17 bases between. CDR1 and CDR2 (germline): MNHEY, SVGAGI. This CDR3 spans 14 amino acids. This sequence was found in an adult in good health. The sample consisted of peripheral blood, taken on day 0 of AZD1222 vaccination. The chain combines TRBV6-5 with TRBJ1-1; tentatively, D is TRBD1 (5 bases). The CDR3 spells CASSPPTGGAEAFF. CDR3 coding DNA: TGTGCCAGCAGCCCCCCTACAGGTGGGGCTGAAGCTTTCTTT.